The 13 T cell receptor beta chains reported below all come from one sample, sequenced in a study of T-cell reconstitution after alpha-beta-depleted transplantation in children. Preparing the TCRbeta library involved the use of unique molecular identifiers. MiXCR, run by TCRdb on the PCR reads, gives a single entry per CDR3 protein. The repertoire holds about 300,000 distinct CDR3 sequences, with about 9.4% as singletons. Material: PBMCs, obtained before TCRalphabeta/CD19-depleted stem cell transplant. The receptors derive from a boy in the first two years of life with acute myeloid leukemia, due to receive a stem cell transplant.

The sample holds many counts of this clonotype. The DNA for the CDR3 is TGCGCCAGCAGCTTGGGAACAGCTGGAAACACCATATATTTT. Protein: CASSLGTAGNTIYF. This rearrangement joins TRBV5-1 to TRBJ1-3, with D uncertain. CDR1 is SGHRS, CDR2 YFSETQ, per germline. The CDR3 sequence is 14 residues long. V was pared by 0 bases and J by 2 bases, with 6 bases between.

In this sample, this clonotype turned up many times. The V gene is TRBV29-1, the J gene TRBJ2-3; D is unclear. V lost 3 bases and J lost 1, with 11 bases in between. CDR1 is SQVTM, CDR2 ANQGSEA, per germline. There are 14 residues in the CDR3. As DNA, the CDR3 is TGCAGCGTTGACGGGCAGGTCCGCACAGATACGCAGTATTTT. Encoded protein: CSVDGQVRTDTQYF.

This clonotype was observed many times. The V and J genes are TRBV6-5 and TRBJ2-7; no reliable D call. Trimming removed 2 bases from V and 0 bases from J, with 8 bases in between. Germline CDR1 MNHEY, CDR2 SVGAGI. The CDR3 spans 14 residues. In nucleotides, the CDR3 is TGTGCCAGCAGTTACAATAGGGCCTCCTACGAGCAGTACTTC. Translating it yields CASSYNRASYEQYF.

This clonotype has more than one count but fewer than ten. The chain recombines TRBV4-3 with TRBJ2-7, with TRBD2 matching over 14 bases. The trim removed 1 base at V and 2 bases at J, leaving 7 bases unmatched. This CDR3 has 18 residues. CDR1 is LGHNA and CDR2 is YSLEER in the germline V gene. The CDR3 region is CASSQASGTSGSAYEQYF. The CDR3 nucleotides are TGCGCCAGCAGCCAAGCCTCCGGGACTAGCGGGAGCGCCTACGAGCAGTACTTC.

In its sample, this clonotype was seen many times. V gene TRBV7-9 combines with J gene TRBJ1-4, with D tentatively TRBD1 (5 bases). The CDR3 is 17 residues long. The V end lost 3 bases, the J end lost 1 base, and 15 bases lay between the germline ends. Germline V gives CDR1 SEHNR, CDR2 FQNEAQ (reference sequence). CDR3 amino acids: CASSFSRRGVTNEKLFF. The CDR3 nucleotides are TGTGCCAGCAGCTTTTCTCGGCGGGGGGTAACTAATGAAAAACTGTTTTTT.

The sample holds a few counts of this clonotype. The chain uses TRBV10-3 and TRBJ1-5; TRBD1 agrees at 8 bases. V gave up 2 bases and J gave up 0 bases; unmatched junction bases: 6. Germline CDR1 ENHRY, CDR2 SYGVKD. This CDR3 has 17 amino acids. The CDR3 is CAISETGGGISNQPQHF. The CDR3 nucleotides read TGTGCCATCAGTGAGACAGGGGGGGGGATTAGCAATCAGCCCCAGCATTTT.

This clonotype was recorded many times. The CDR3 region is CASSQGVTSEETQYF. For the CDR3, the DNA is TGTGCCAGCAGCCAAGGTGTGACTTCTGAAGAGACCCAGTACTTC. This chain joins TRBV3-1 and TRBJ2-5; D unclear. Per germline, CDR1 LGHDT and CDR2 YNNKEL (reference sequence). Trimming pared 1 base from V and 3 bases from J, leaving 12 bases between. The CDR3 contains 15 residues.

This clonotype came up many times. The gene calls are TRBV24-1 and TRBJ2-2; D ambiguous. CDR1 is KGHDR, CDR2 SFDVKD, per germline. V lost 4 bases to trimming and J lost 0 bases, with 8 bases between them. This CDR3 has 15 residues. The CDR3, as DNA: TGTGCCACCAGTGACTTGGCTACGAACACCGGGGAGCTGTTTTTT. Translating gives CATSDLATNTGELFF.

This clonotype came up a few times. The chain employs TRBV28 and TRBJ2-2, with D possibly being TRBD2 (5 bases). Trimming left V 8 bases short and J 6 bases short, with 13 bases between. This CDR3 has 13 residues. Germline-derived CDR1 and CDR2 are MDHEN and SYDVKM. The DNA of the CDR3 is TGTGCCAGCCGGACTGGCAACCCCGGGGAGCTGTTTTTT. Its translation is CASRTGNPGELFF.

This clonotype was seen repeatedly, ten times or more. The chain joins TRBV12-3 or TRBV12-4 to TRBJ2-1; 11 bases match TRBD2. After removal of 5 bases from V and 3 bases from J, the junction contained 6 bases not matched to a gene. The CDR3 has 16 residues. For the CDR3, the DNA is TGTGCCAGCAGTCCCCCGGGACTAGCGGACTACAATGAGCAGTTCTTC. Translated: CASSPPGLADYNEQFF.

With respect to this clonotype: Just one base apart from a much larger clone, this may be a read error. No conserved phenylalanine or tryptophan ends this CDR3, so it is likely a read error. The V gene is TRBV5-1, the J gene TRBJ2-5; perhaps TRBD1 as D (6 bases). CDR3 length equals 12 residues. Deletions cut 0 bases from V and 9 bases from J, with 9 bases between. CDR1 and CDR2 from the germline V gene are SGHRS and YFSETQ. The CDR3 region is CASSLAGVAQYS. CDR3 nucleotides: TGCGCCAGCAGCTTGGCAGGGGTGGCCCAGTACTCC.

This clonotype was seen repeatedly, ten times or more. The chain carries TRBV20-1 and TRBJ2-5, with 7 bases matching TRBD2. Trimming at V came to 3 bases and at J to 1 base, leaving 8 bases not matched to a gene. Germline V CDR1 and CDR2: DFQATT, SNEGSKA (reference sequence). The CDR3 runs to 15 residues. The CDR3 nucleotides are TGCAGTGCTAGTGCCCTAGCGGAGCTCCAAGAGACCCAGTACTTC. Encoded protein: CSASALAELQETQYF.

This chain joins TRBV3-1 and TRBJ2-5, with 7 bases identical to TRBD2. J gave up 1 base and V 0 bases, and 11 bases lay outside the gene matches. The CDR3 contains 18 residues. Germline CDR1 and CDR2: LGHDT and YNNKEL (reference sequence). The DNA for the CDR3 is TGTGCCAGCAGCCAAGAGAGGGTCTATGCGGGAGCCCAAGAGACCCAGTACTTC. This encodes CASSQERVYAGAQETQYF.